The TCR beta chain under discussion was sequenced for a study of glioma-infiltrating T cells. With regard to this clonotype: Its cognate antigen is unknown.

Germline V lookup: CDR1 SQVTM, CDR2 ANQGSEA. There are 14 residues in the CDR3. The germline V and J ends were trimmed by 1 base and 0 bases, with 7 bases remaining between them. Study findings and constraints: Above-expected tissue-blood divergence occurred in all gliomas, most in low-grade ones.

The iRepertoire nested amplicon-rescue multiplex PCR amplified TCR alpha and beta CDR3s from RNA. Via MiXCR, TCRdb re-called the multiplex PCR reads, giving one row per CDR3 protein. The sample lists 3,900 or so distinct CDR3 sequences, roughly a third occurring once. This clonotype was sampled from a human donor with low-grade glioma or glioblastoma, undergoing nonglioma brain surgery, or in good health (not recorded which). The sample taken for sequencing was glioma tissue, nonneoplastic brain tissue, or PBMCs (not recorded which). This chain connects TRBV29-1 to TRBJ1-3; D ambiguous. CDR3 nucleotides: TGCAGCGTTGAAGCCCAGCTCTCTGGAAACACCATATATTTT. As protein: CSVEAQLSGNTIYF.